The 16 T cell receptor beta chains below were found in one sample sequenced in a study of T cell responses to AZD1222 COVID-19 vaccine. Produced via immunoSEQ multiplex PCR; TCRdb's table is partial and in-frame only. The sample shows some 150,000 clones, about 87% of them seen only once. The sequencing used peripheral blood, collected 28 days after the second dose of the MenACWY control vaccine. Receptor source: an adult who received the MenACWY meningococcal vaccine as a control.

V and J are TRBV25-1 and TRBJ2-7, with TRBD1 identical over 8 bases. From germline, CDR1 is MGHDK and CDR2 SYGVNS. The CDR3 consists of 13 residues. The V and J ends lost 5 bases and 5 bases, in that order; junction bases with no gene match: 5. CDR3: CASSNRGSNEQYF. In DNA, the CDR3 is TGTGCCAGCAGTAACAGGGGGTCCAACGAGCAGTACTTC.

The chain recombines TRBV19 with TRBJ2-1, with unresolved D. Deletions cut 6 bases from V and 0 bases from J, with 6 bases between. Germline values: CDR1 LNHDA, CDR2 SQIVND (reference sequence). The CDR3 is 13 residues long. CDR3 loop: CASSFDSYNEQFF. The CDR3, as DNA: TGTGCCAGTAGCTTCGACTCCTACAATGAGCAGTTCTTC.

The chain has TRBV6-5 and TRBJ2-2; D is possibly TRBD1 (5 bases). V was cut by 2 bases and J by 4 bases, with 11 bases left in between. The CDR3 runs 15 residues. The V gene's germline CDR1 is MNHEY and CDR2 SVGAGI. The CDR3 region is CASSYRQGSTGELFF. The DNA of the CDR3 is TGTGCCAGCAGTTACCGGCAGGGAAGCACCGGGGAGCTGTTTTTT.

CDR3 region: CSARDDAQQFF. As DNA, the CDR3 is TGCAGTGCTAGAGATGATGCACAGCAGTTCTTC. The chain is built from TRBV20-1 and TRBJ2-1; the D is unclear. CDR1 is DFQATT, CDR2 SNEGSKA, per germline (reference sequence). The CDR3 extends over 11 amino acids. V was clipped by 0 bases and J by 11 bases, with 8 bases between them.

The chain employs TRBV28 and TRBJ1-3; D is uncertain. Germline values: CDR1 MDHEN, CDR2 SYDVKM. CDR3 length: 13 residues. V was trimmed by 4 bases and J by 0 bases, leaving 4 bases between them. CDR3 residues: CASSSFSGNTIYF. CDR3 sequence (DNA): TGTGCCAGCAGTTCTTTCTCTGGAAACACCATATATTTT.

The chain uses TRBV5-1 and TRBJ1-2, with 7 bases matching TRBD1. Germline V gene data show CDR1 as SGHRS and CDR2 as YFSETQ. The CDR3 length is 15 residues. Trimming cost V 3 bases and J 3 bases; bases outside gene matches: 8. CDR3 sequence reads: CASSSAGTEYYGYTF. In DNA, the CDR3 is TGCGCCAGCAGCTCGGCCGGGACAGAGTACTATGGCTACACCTTC.

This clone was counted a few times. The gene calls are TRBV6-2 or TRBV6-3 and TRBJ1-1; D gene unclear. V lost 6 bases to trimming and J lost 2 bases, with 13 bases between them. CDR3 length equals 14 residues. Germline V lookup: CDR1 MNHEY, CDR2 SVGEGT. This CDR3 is CASSPESLNTEAFF. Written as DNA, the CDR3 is TGTGCCAGCAGCCCCGAGTCCCTTAACACTGAAGCTTTCTTT.

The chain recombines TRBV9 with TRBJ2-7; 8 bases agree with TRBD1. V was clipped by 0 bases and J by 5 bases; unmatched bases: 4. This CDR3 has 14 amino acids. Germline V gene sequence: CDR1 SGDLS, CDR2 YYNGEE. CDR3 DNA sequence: TGTGCCAGCAGCGTAGGCGGACAGGGCCACGAGCAGTACTTC. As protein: CASSVGGQGHEQYF.

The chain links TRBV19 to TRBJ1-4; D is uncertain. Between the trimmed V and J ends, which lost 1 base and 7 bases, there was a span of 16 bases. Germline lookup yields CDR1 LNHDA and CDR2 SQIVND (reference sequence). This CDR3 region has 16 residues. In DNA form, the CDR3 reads TGTGCCAGTAGTATAGGCAGCGTCCTGGGCGGTGAAAAACTGTTTTTT. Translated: CASSIGSVLGGEKLFF.

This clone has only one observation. CDR3 DNA sequence: TGTGCCAGTAGTACCTCTCGGACTAGCGGATCGGAGGAGCAGTTCTTC. This gives the protein CASSTSRTSGSEEQFF. The chain links TRBV19 to TRBJ2-1; 10 positions match TRBD2. The V gene end was trimmed by 4 bases and the J gene end by 10 bases; junction bases not matched to a gene: 13. Germline V gene lookup returns CDR1 LNHDA and CDR2 SQIVND (reference sequence). The CDR3 totals 16 residues.

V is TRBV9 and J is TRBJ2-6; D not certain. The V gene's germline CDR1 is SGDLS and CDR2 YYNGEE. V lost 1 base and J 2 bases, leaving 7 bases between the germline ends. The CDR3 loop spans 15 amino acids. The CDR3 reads CASSVRVAGANVLTF. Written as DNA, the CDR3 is TGTGCCAGCAGCGTAAGGGTAGCTGGGGCCAACGTCCTGACTTTC. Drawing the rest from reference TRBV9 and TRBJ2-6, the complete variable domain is DSGVTQTPKHLITATGQRVTLRCSPRSGDLSVYWYQQSLDQGLQFLIQYYNGEERAKGNILERFSAQQFPDLHSELNLSSLELGDSALYFCASSVRVAGANVLTFGAGSRLTVL.

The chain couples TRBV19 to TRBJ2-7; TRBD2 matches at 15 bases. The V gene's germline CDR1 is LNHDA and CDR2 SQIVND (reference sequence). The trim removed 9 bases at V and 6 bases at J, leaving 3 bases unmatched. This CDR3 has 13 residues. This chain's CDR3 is CASGTSGRSEQYF. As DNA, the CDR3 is TGTGCCAGCGGGACTAGCGGGAGGAGCGAGCAGTACTTC.

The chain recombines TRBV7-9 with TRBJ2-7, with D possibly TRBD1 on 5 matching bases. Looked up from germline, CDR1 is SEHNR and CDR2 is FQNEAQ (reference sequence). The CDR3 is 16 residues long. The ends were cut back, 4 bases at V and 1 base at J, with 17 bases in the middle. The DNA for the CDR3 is TGTGCCAGCAGCTCTCCCTCAGGGTTTCAGTCCTACGAGCAGTACTTC. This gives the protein CASSSPSGFQSYEQYF.

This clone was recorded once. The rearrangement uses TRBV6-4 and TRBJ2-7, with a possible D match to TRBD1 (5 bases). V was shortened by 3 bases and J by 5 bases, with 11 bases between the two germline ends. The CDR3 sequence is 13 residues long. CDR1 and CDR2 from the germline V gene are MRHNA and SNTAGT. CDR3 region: CASSETRGHEQYF. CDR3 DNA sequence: TGTGCCAGCAGTGAAACAAGGGGCCACGAGCAGTACTTC.

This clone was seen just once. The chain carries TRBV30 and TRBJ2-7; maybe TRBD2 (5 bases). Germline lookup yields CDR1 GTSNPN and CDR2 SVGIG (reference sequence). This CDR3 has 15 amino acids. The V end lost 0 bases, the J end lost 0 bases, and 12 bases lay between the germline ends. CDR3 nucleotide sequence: TGTGCCTGGAGTGTACAAGATAGCGCCTCCTACGAGCAGTACTTC. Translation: CAWSVQDSASYEQYF.

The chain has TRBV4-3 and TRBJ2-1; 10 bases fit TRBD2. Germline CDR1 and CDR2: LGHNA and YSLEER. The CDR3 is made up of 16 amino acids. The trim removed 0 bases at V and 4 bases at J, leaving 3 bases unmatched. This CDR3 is CASSQDLAGVYNEQFF. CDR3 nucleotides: TGCGCCAGCAGCCAAGACCTAGCGGGAGTTTACAATGAGCAGTTCTTC.